The 30 T cell receptor beta chains given below trace back to one sample, sequenced in a study of metastatic and nonmetastatic thyroid tumors. TCRdb re-processed the PCR reads through MiXCR. Here the sample spans about 59,000 clones, 16% being singletons. Thyroid surgery had not been preceded by any treatment in any patient. Sequenced sample: blood. These receptors came from a male donor with papillary thyroid cancer or a benign thyroid nodule (not recorded which). Some clones in this sample may be carry-over from other donors' samples.

This clone showed up many times. The chain joins TRBV14 to TRBJ2-7, with D unclear. There are 13 residues in the CDR3. The germline gives CDR1 SGHDN, CDR2 FVKESK. Trimming stripped 1 base from V and 5 bases from J, with 9 bases between. This CDR3 is CASSQVWHHEQYF. The CDR3 DNA reads TGTGCCAGCAGCCAAGTTTGGCACCACGAGCAGTACTTC.

At least ten counts were recorded for this clone. The rearrangement joins TRBV5-6 to TRBJ1-2; TRBD1 is a possible D gene (5 bases). Germline V gene sequence: CDR1 SGHDT, CDR2 YYEEEE. Trimming cost V 4 bases and J 5 bases, with 15 bases left between them. The CDR3 runs to 14 residues. DNA for the CDR3: TGTGCCAGCAGCGTGGGGCAGACCCATTATGGCTACACCTTC. Encoded protein: CASSVGQTHYGYTF. Looking up the rest from reference TRBV5-6 and TRBJ1-2 gives the full variable domain: DAGVTQSPTHLIKTRGQQVTLRCSPKSGHDTVSWYQQALGQGPQFIFQYYEEEERQRGNFPDRFSGHQFPNYSSELNVNALLLGDSALYLCASSVGQTHYGYTFGSGTRLTVV.

This clone was picked up many times. The chain employs TRBV7-9 and TRBJ2-7; D might be TRBD1 or TRBD2, each matching 6 bases. Germline CDR1 and CDR2: SEHNR and FQNEAQ (reference sequence). The CDR3 is made up of 14 amino acids. Trimming pared 3 bases from V and 1 base from J, leaving 10 bases between. The CDR3 reads CASSFGGSSYEQYF. The CDR3, as DNA: TGTGCCAGCAGCTTCGGGGGCAGTTCCTACGAGCAGTACTTC.

The sample holds many counts of this clone. The rearrangement links TRBV5-1 to TRBJ1-2; no reliable D call. CDR3 length: 14 residues. Germline V CDR1 and CDR2: SGHRS, YFSETQ. Trimming shortened V by 2 bases and J by 5 bases, and 13 bases separated the two germline ends. CDR3: CASSFGFGLYGYTF. The CDR3 DNA is TGCGCCAGCAGCTTTGGGTTCGGGCTTTATGGCTACACCTTC. Supplemented by reference TRBV5-1 and TRBJ1-2, the full variable domain reads KAGVTQTPRYLIKTRGQQVTLSCSPISGHRSVSWYQQTPGQGLQFLFEYFSETQRNKGNFPGRFSGRQFSNSRSEMNVSTLELGDSALYLCASSFGFGLYGYTFGSGTRLTVV.

This clone was seen ten or more times. The chain carries TRBV5-5 and TRBJ2-5; D perhaps matches TRBD1 (8 bases). CDR1 SGHKS and CDR2 YYEKEE come from the germline V gene (reference sequence). Trimming took off 5 bases at V and 1 base at J, with 18 bases between the two ends. This CDR3 region has 16 residues. CDR3 sequence reads: CASRGGTGPIQETQYF. The CDR3 region has the DNA TGTGCCAGCAGGGGGGGGACAGGTCCCATCCAAGAGACCCAGTACTTC. The entire variable domain, with the rest obtained from reference TRBV5-5 and TRBJ2-5, is as follows: DAGVTQSPTHLIKTRGQQVTLRCSPISGHKSVSWYQQVLGQGPQFIFQYYEKEERGRGNFPDRFSARQFPNYSSELNVNALLLGDSALYLCASRGGTGPIQETQYFGPGTRLLVL.

This clone showed up many times. The chain links TRBV7-6 to TRBJ1-2; D not resolved. V was clipped by 5 bases and J by 1 base, with 14 bases between them. Looked up from germline, CDR1 is SGHVS and CDR2 is FNYEAQ. This CDR3 has 15 amino acids. For the CDR3, the DNA is TGTGCCAGCAGCCAGGACCCCGTTTTTAACTATGGCTACACCTTC. Encoded protein: CASSQDPVFNYGYTF.

This clone has a count of ten or more. V gene TRBV6-5 combines with J gene TRBJ2-7, with D uncertain. The CDR3 spans 14 residues. Germline CDR1 MNHEY, CDR2 SVGAGI. V was shortened by 0 bases and J by 4 bases, with 10 bases between the two germline ends. The CDR3 reads CASSYSFLGYEQYF. The CDR3 nucleotides read TGTGCCAGCAGTTACTCGTTTCTGGGATACGAGCAGTACTTC.

This clone was counted only a few times. A much larger clone is a single base away; this may be a read error. The rearrangement joins TRBV7-8 to TRBJ2-2, with D possibly being TRBD1 (5 bases). CDR1 is SGHVS and CDR2 is FQNEAQ in the germline V gene. CDR3 length equals 13 residues. The CDR3: CASILGQWGELFF. In nucleotides, the CDR3 is TGTGCCAGCATCTTAGGACAATGGGGGGAGCTGTTTTTT.

Worth noting for this clone: This clone may be a read error of a much larger clone one base away. This sequence joins TRBV20-1 and TRBJ2-7, with a weak D call TRBD2 (5 bases). The CDR3 is 17 residues long. In germline, CDR1 is DFQATT, CDR2 SNEGSKA (reference sequence). Trimming stripped 0 bases from V and 4 bases from J, with 22 bases between. The CDR3 sequence: CSARDWVRKVREYEQYF. CDR3 sequence (DNA): TGCAGTGCTAGAGATTGGGTTCGGAAGGTGAGGGAGTACGAGCAGTACTTC.

This clone was seen repeatedly, ten times or more. Compared with germline, one end of the junction differs, possibly owing to a read error. The chain carries TRBV7-7 and TRBJ1-1; D possibly corresponds to TRBD1 (5 bases). CDR3 length: 17 residues. Germline CDR1 is SSHAT and CDR2 is FNYEAQ (reference sequence). The CDR3 sequence: CASSLKGPTAPNTEAFF. The CDR3 region has the DNA TGTGCTAGCAGCTTAAAGGGACCCACCGCCCCGAACACTGAAGCTTTCTTT.

This clone was observed at least ten times. The chain combines TRBV19 with TRBJ2-5; a weak D match, TRBD1 (7 bases). With 3 bases removed from V and 13 bases from J, the gap between germline ends came to 21 bases. CDR1 is LNHDA and CDR2 is SQIVND in the germline V gene (reference sequence). The CDR3 consists of 14 residues. The CDR3 region has the DNA TGTGCCAGTAGTATTACGTCGGGAGAGGGGGCAAGGTACTTC. Translated: CASSITSGEGARYF.

This clone was seen many times. The chain recombines TRBV3-1 with TRBJ1-1; perhaps TRBD1 as D (6 bases). In germline, CDR1 is LGHDT, CDR2 YNNKEL (reference sequence). The CDR3 length is 20 residues. V lost 4 bases, J lost 0 bases, and 27 bases lay in between. The DNA of the CDR3 is TGTGCCAGCAGCCCAAAACTACCCGACAGGTTGGCGGGGATGAACACTGAAGCTTTCTTT. Its protein product is CASSPKLPDRLAGMNTEAFF.

This clone appeared many times. Written as DNA, the CDR3 is TGTGCCAGCCAAAAGGGGGGAACCTACGAGCAGTACGTC. Its protein is CASQKGGTYEQYV. J is TRBJ2-7 and V is TRBV6-2 or TRBV6-3; D tentatively reads TRBD1 or TRBD2 (6 bases each). V lost 8 bases, J lost 2 bases, and 13 bases lay in between. CDR1 is MNHEY, CDR2 SVGEGT, per germline. The CDR3 covers 13 residues.

In this sample, this clone turned up many times. The chain combines TRBV7-9 with TRBJ1-1; maybe TRBD1 (5 bases). The CDR3 totals 15 residues. V lost 5 bases and J lost 3, with 16 bases in between. Germline CDR1 SEHNR, CDR2 FQNEAQ (reference sequence). CDR3 coding DNA: TGTGCCAGCAGCACACAAGGGGCTATTGACACTGAAGCTTTCTTT. Protein: CASSTQGAIDTEAFF.

This clone has at least ten counts. The V call is TRBV4-1, the J call TRBJ2-1; 12 nucleotides line up with TRBD2. Germline CDR1 reads MGHRA; CDR2 reads YSYEKL. V was pared by 1 base and J by 8 bases, with 3 bases of the junction left unmatched. CDR3 size: 15 residues. The CDR3: CASSQVTSGGYEQFF. In DNA, the CDR3 is TGCGCCAGCAGCCAAGTGACTAGCGGGGGTTATGAGCAGTTCTTC.

Details on this clone: A much larger clone differs by one base, so this may be a read error. This chain joins TRBV20-1 and TRBJ2-5, with D unresolved. The CDR3 is 13 residues long. V lost 5 bases, J lost 5 bases, and 15 bases lay in between. Germline CDR1 DFQATT, CDR2 SNEGSKA (reference sequence). As DNA, the CDR3 is TGCAGTGCTCCCCGAACCTGTACGGAGACCCAGTACTTC. It is translated as CSAPRTCTETQYF.

The CDR3 DNA follows: TGTGCCAGCAGTTACCTGGTCAAGCAGTACTTC. Translating it yields CASSYLVKQYF. This chain connects TRBV6-2 or TRBV6-3 to TRBJ2-7; D remains ambiguous. The CDR3 loop spans 11 amino acids. The V gene's germline CDR1 is MNHEY and CDR2 SVGEGT. The V and J ends lost 2 bases and 8 bases respectively, with 7 bases between them.

The sample holds many counts of this clone. The chain is built from TRBV6-1 and TRBJ2-7, with a possible D match to TRBD1 (5 bases). Trimming left V 0 bases short and J 2 bases short, with 14 bases between. CDR3 length equals 16 residues. The germline gives CDR1 MNHNS, CDR2 SASEGT. CDR3 protein: CASSEALFQGTYEQYF. CDR3 DNA: TGTGCCAGCAGTGAAGCGCTTTTTCAGGGCACCTACGAGCAGTACTTC.

This clone was picked up a small number of times. A read error is possible here, since a much larger clone lies one base away. This chain links TRBV11-2 with TRBJ1-1; D gene ambiguous. The CDR3 extends over 13 amino acids. The germline V and J ends were trimmed by 2 bases and 1 base, with 5 bases remaining between them. Germline V lookup: CDR1 SGHAT, CDR2 FQNNGV. CDR3 nucleotide sequence: TGTGCCAGCAGCTTATGGGGGAACACTGAAGCTTTCTTT. This gives the protein CASSLWGNTEAFF.

This clone was found many times. DNA of the CDR3: TGTGCCAGCAGCCTAGGACTGGAGGGCTACACCTTC. Translation gives CASSLGLEGYTF. This chain joins TRBV4-2 and TRBJ1-2; D unresolved. V was shortened by 4 bases and J by 8 bases, with 11 bases between the two germline ends. The CDR3 has 12 residues. The germline CDR1 and CDR2 sequences are LGHNA and YNFKEQ.

This clone was picked up a small number of times. Since a much larger clone is just one base distant, this may be a read error. The CDR3 spells CSVVYLGLAVRDTQYF. CDR3 nucleotide sequence: TGCAGCGTTGTATATCTGGGACTAGCGGTGAGAGATACGCAGTATTTT. This chain joins TRBV29-1 and TRBJ2-3; 11 bases fit TRBD2. The V gene end was trimmed by 4 bases and the J gene end by 5 bases; junction bases not matched to a gene: 11. The germline CDR1 and CDR2 sequences are SQVTM and ANQGSEA. This CDR3 has 16 residues.

The chain carries TRBV7-9 and TRBJ2-4; D remains unclear. Germline lookup yields CDR1 SEHNR and CDR2 FQNEAQ (reference sequence). V was cut by 1 base and J by 0 bases, with 10 bases left in between. There are 16 residues in the CDR3. The CDR3: CASSLGVSLAKNIQYF. CDR3 nucleotide sequence: TGTGCCAGCAGCTTAGGGGTCAGCCTAGCCAAAAACATTCAGTACTTC.

This clone was seen a few times. The gene calls are TRBV11-1 and TRBJ2-1; no clear D. The CDR3 loop spans 15 amino acids. V was clipped by 1 base and J by 5 bases, with 12 bases between them. The germline V gene has CDR1 SGHAT and CDR2 FQDESV (reference sequence). The CDR3 DNA reads TGTGCCAGCAGCTTAGAAGAGGTAGCTGACAATGAGCAGTTCTTC. Residues: CASSLEEVADNEQFF.

The genes are TRBV5-1 and TRBJ2-3, with D perhaps matching TRBD2 (6 bases). The CDR3 runs 17 residues. Trimming took off 1 base at V and 9 bases at J, with 24 bases between the two ends. Germline loops: CDR1 SGHRS, CDR2 YFSETQ. In nucleotides, the CDR3 is TGCGCCAGCAGCTTGTACGTAGATGCGGGATCTGCCCTAACGCAGTATTTT. Protein product: CASSLYVDAGSALTQYF.

There are many counts of this clone. The V and J genes are TRBV29-1 and TRBJ2-5; weak D call: TRBD2 (5 bases). This CDR3 contains 12 residues. The germline V and J ends were trimmed by 5 bases and 5 bases, with 12 bases remaining between them. Germline CDR1 reads SQVTM; CDR2 reads ANQGSEA. The CDR3 here is CSVRRQYETQYF. The CDR3 DNA reads TGCAGCGTTCGGAGGCAATACGAGACCCAGTACTTC.

This clone was detected ten times or more. The rearrangement uses TRBV20-1 and TRBJ2-1, with 8 nucleotides matching TRBD2. Germline V CDR1 and CDR2: DFQATT, SNEGSKA (reference sequence). The J segment lost 4 bases and the V segment lost 3 bases, leaving 14 bases of the junction unmatched. There are 17 residues in the CDR3. The CDR3 loop is CSAREPTSGPDYNEQFF. Written as DNA, the CDR3 is TGCAGTGCTAGGGAACCAACTAGCGGACCGGATTACAATGAGCAGTTCTTC.

This clone appeared many times. The V and J genes are TRBV2 and TRBJ2-7; 11 bases are shared with TRBD2. CDR1 is SNHLY and CDR2 is FYNNEI in the germline V gene. V lost 0 bases and J lost 0; bases outside the gene matches: 7. The CDR3 covers 18 residues. This CDR3 is CASSEAELAGALSYEQYF. The CDR3, as DNA: TGTGCCAGCAGTGAAGCGGAACTAGCGGGGGCCCTCTCCTACGAGCAGTACTTC. Together with reference TRBV2 and TRBJ2-7, the CDR3 gives the full variable domain: EPEVTQTPSHQVTQMGQEVILRCVPISNHLYFYWYRQILGQKVEFLVSFYNNEISEKSEIFDDQFSVERPDGSNFTLKIRSTKLEDSAMYFCASSEAELAGALSYEQYFGPGTRLTVT.

As to this clone: This may be a read error: a much more frequent sequence differs by one nucleotide. Other DNA variants within this sample encode the same CDR3. V usage is TRBV14 and J usage is TRBJ2-3; unclear D gene. V was trimmed by 1 base and J by 0 bases, leaving 8 bases between them. The CDR3 runs 15 residues. The V gene's germline CDR1 is SGHDN and CDR2 FVKESK. The CDR3 protein is CASSQVGGSTDTQYF. The CDR3, as DNA: TGTGCCAGCAGCCAAGTAGGTGGGAGCACAGATACGCAGTATTTT.

The table lists this clone with many counts. The rearrangement uses TRBV19 and TRBJ1-1; TRBD1 matches 9 bases. The ends lost 4 bases at V and 0 bases at J; junction bases unmatched: 6. Per the germline V gene, CDR1 is LNHDA and CDR2 is SQIVND (reference sequence). This CDR3 region has 16 residues. The CDR3 protein is CASSTRDRAVNTEAFF. CDR3 in DNA: TGTGCCAGTAGTACCCGGGACAGGGCAGTGAACACTGAAGCTTTCTTT.

The genes are TRBV2 and TRBJ2-1, with 7 bases that match TRBD1. In germline, CDR1 is SNHLY, CDR2 FYNNEI. This CDR3 is built from 17 residues. The trim removed 6 bases at V and 0 bases at J, leaving 11 bases unmatched. The CDR3, as DNA: TGTGCCAGCAGCGAGGCTCTCAGGGACAGCTCCTACAATGAGCAGTTCTTC. This translates into CASSEALRDSSYNEQFF.